This T cell receptor beta chain was found in a study of technical replicates of blood from several donors. The protocol was immunoSEQ multiplex PCR, while the TCRdb copy is restricted to in-frame clones and leaves out a portion. The table shows 55,000 to 75,000 clones, with approximately 84% occurring only once. Trimming stripped 5 bases from V and 10 bases from J, with 15 bases between. The CDR3 covers 13 residues. CDR1 MGHRA and CDR2 YSYEKL come from the germline V gene. The TCR sequence derives from a human donor in good health. Some clones in this sample may be carry-over from other donors' samples. Material for sequencing was PBMCs. The chain links TRBV4-1 to TRBJ1-5; D is possibly TRBD1 (6 bases). CDR3 DNA sequence: TGCGCCAGCAGCGAGGGGGTGGAACTTCCCCAGCATTTT. Its translation: CASSEGVELPQHF.